The 4 T cell receptor beta chains in this list originate from one sample, sequenced in a study of cytomegalovirus exposure and HLA in healthy donors. PCR involved 60 Vbeta and 13 Jbeta primers. TCRdb keeps only in-frame clones here, not all; method: immunoSEQ multiplex PCR. This sample contains some 72,000 clones. The specimen was PBMCs. Receptors originate from a boy aged 5-17 years in good health and CMV-seronegative.

The chain joins TRBV7-3 to TRBJ1-5, with D possibly matching TRBD1 (6 bases). Trimming took 5 bases from V and 6 from J, leaving 11 bases between them. Germline V gives CDR1 SGHTA, CDR2 FQGTGA. The CDR3 totals 13 residues. This CDR3 is CASSITGTQPQHF. In DNA form, the CDR3 reads TGTGCCAGCAGCATTACAGGGACTCAGCCCCAGCATTTT.

This chain joins TRBV10-3 and TRBJ2-7; D is unclear. This CDR3 spans 13 amino acids. Looked up from germline, CDR1 is ENHRY and CDR2 is SYGVKD. Trimming took off 6 bases at V and 5 bases at J, with 14 bases between the two ends. The CDR3 DNA reads as TGTGCCATCAGGAGTCTAGAGCACCACGAGCAGTACTTC. Its translation is CAIRSLEHHEQYF.

The V call is TRBV5-4, the J call TRBJ1-1; 9 bases fit TRBD1. This CDR3 comprises 14 residues. Germline V gene lookup returns CDR1 SGHNT and CDR2 YYREEE (reference sequence). V shed 5 bases and J 3 bases; nucleotides not matched to a gene: 5. CDR3: CASRRGDRDTEAFF. In nucleotides, the CDR3 is TGTGCCAGCAGACGCGGGGACAGGGACACTGAAGCTTTCTTT.

The gene calls are TRBV7-2 and TRBJ1-3, with 8 nucleotides matching TRBD1. CDR3 length: 17 amino acids. V lost 2 bases and J lost 0; bases outside the gene matches: 6. Per the germline V gene, CDR1 is SGHTA and CDR2 is FQGNSA. The CDR3 sequence is CASSLSPGGLSGNTIYF. CDR3 DNA sequence: TGTGCCAGCAGCTTAAGTCCAGGGGGCCTCTCTGGAAACACCATATATTTT.